This note documents a single T cell receptor (beta chain) sequence. The sample comes from a study of cytomegalovirus exposure and HLA in healthy donors. From germline, CDR1 is SGHAT and CDR2 FQNNGV. The CDR3 is made up of 15 amino acids. V lost 1 base and J lost 3, with 13 bases in between. The PCR ran on 60 Vbeta and 13 Jbeta primers. Clones were read by immunoSEQ multiplex PCR, and TCRdb kept only the in-frame ones, dropping some. The data show approximately 67,000 clones, with 80% to 90% seen just once and about 12% held by the top ten. Input material: PBMCs. The chain combines TRBV11-2 with TRBJ2-7; weak D call: TRBD1 (6 bases). The TCR comes from a woman in her 30s in good health and CMV-seropositive. The CDR3 protein is CASSLGWGQFYEQYF. CDR3 coding DNA: TGTGCCAGCAGCTTAGGGTGGGGGCAGTTCTACGAGCAGTACTTC.